The 18 T cell receptor beta chains below were found in one sample sequenced in a study of identical twins. MiXCR, run by TCRdb on the 5' RACE reads, gives a single entry per CDR3 protein. The table includes 350,000 to 400,000 distinct CDR3 sequences, approximately 10% detected once. The sequenced material came from naive T cells sorted from blood. Every receptor here comes from a woman aged 45-65 years in good health.

This clonotype has ten or more counts. The chain uses TRBV7-2 and TRBJ2-7; 9 positions match TRBD2. J gave up 0 bases and V 3 bases, and 3 bases lay outside the gene matches. Per germline, CDR1 SGHTA and CDR2 FQGNSA. The length of the CDR3 is 15 residues. The DNA of the CDR3 is TGTGCCAGCAGCTTGGCGGGAGGGAGCTCCTACGAGCAGTACGTC. It specifies CASSLAGGSSYEQYV.

This clonotype has only a few counts. V gene TRBV29-1 combines with J gene TRBJ2-5; 7 bases line up with TRBD2. The germline V gene encodes CDR1 SQVTM and CDR2 ANQGSEA. There are 13 residues in the CDR3. J gave up 5 bases and V 6 bases, and 9 bases lay outside the gene matches. DNA of the CDR3: TGCAGCGTCGCGGCGGGAGCAATCGAGACCCAGTACTTC. Translation gives CSVAAGAIETQYF.

This clonotype was counted between two and nine times. The chain uses TRBV11-3 and TRBJ1-1; D is possibly TRBD1 (5 bases). CDR3 length: 15 amino acids. Germline assignment: CDR1 SGHNT and CDR2 YENEEA. Deletions cut 5 bases from V and 4 bases from J, with 17 bases between. The CDR3 DNA follows: TGTGCCAGCAGCCGCGCGGGGGTGCGAGGCACTGAAGCTTTCTTT. Amino acids: CASSRAGVRGTEAFF.

At least ten counts were recorded for this clonotype. The chain has TRBV7-9 and TRBJ1-5; 8 nucleotides line up with TRBD1. J gave up 4 bases and V 1 base, and 9 bases lay outside the gene matches. The germline V gene has CDR1 SEHNR and CDR2 FQNEAQ (reference sequence). The CDR3 extends over 17 amino acids. The CDR3, as DNA: TGTGCCAGCAGCTTAGATCCCCGGACAGGGATAAATCAGCCCCAGCATTTT. This translates into CASSLDPRTGINQPQHF.

This clonotype has a count of ten or more. The rearrangement links TRBV28 to TRBJ2-5, with TRBD2 matching over 13 bases. Germline CDR1 reads MDHEN; CDR2 reads SYDVKM. The V segment lost 4 bases and the J segment 4 bases; nucleotides outside the gene matches: 9. The CDR3 contains 17 residues. This CDR3 is CASSSLLGLAGLETQYF. The DNA of the CDR3 is TGTGCCAGCAGTTCACTCCTGGGACTAGCGGGACTAGAGACCCAGTACTTC.

This clonotype occurred a few times. V and J are TRBV7-9 and TRBJ2-3; D is perhaps TRBD1 (5 bases). Trimming left V 8 bases short and J 4 bases short, with 13 bases between. The CDR3 covers 13 residues. CDR1 and CDR2 from the germline V gene are SEHNR and FQNEAQ (reference sequence). The CDR3 loop is CASDKTGADTQYF. The CDR3, as DNA: TGTGCCAGCGACAAAACAGGCGCAGATACGCAGTATTTT.

This clonotype appeared a few times. The CDR3 reads CASSLARREGLRDEQFF. As DNA, the CDR3 is TGTGCCAGCAGCTTGGCCAGGAGGGAGGGCCTGAGGGATGAGCAGTTCTTC. V gene TRBV5-5 combines with J gene TRBJ2-1; 7 positions match TRBD2. The V and J ends lost 0 bases and 8 bases, in that order; junction bases with no gene match: 14. CDR1 is SGHKS, CDR2 YYEKEE, per germline (reference sequence). This CDR3 region has 17 residues.

This clonotype was found many times. The V gene is TRBV29-1, the J gene TRBJ2-2; no clear D gene. Germline V gene data show CDR1 as SQVTM and CDR2 as ANQGSEA. V was cut by 3 bases and J by 8 bases, with 10 bases left in between. This CDR3 is 12 amino acids long. The CDR3 region has the DNA TGCAGCGTTGATCAGAGTTGGGGGGAGCTGTTTTTT. Translated: CSVDQSWGELFF.

V and J are TRBV2 and TRBJ1-1; no definite D call. This CDR3 region has 12 residues. V was cut by 7 bases and J by 0 bases, with 6 bases left in between. Per the germline V gene, CDR1 is SNHLY and CDR2 is FYNNEI. The CDR3 region has the DNA TGTGCCAGCACGGGTATGAACACTGAAGCTTTCTTT. Translating gives CASTGMNTEAFF.

The gene calls are TRBV7-8 and TRBJ2-1; the match to TRBD2 covers 15 bases. Germline V lookup: CDR1 SGHVS, CDR2 FQNEAQ. CDR3 size: 15 residues. V gave up 5 bases and J gave up 10 bases; unmatched junction bases: 6. In DNA form, the CDR3 reads TGTGCCAGCAGCGAAGGACTAGCGGGAGGGCCCGAGCAGTTCTTC. It yields the protein CASSEGLAGGPEQFF.

The table lists this clonotype with a few counts. The chain uses TRBV28 and TRBJ2-5, with 13 bases aligning to TRBD2. The CDR3 is 15 residues long. The V gene end was trimmed by 6 bases and the J gene end by 4 bases; junction bases not matched to a gene: 5. The germline V gene has CDR1 MDHEN and CDR2 SYDVKM. In nucleotides, the CDR3 is TGTGCCAGCAGCCGGACTAGCGGGAGATTAGAGACCCAGTACTTC. This gives the protein CASSRTSGRLETQYF.

This clonotype was detected many times. The V and J genes are TRBV5-6 and TRBJ2-1, with a possible D match to TRBD1 (5 bases). The germline gives CDR1 SGHDT, CDR2 YYEEEE. The CDR3 is made up of 11 amino acids. Trimming stripped 2 bases from V and 14 bases from J, with 11 bases between. Written as DNA, the CDR3 is TGTGCCAGCAGCTTCCTTACAGGCGAGTTCTTC. Translation gives CASSFLTGEFF.

This clonotype showed up just a few times. CDR3 sequence (DNA): TGTGCCAGCTCACCCCCGAGGGAACCTCCAGATACGCAGTATTTT. The encoded protein is CASSPPREPPDTQYF. The rearrangement uses TRBV18 and TRBJ2-3, with a possible D match to TRBD2 (5 bases). The CDR3 runs to 15 residues. CDR1 and CDR2 from the germline V gene are KGHSH and LQKENI. Trimming stripped 3 bases from V and 4 bases from J, with 14 bases between.

The genes are TRBV25-1 and TRBJ1-2; D might be TRBD1 (6 bases). The CDR3 contains 14 residues. V lost 6 bases to trimming and J lost 4 bases, with 15 bases between them. The germline gives CDR1 MGHDK, CDR2 SYGVNS. The CDR3 sequence: CASRRGDGTYGYTF. CDR3 nucleotides: TGTGCCAGCAGGAGGGGGGATGGGACCTATGGCTACACCTTC.

This clonotype occurred many times. The chain couples TRBV4-2 to TRBJ2-3; tentatively, D is TRBD2 (5 bases). V lost 0 bases, J lost 5 bases, and 15 bases lay in between. Germline V lookup: CDR1 LGHNA, CDR2 YNFKEQ. The CDR3 runs 16 residues. In DNA, the CDR3 is TGTGCCAGCAGCCAAGATACGTCCCGGGCGGGAGATACGCAGTATTTT. It is translated as CASSQDTSRAGDTQYF.

This chain links TRBV6-1 with TRBJ2-7; 12 bases are a match to TRBD1. Per the germline V gene, CDR1 is MNHNS and CDR2 is SASEGT. The CDR3 loop spans 16 amino acids. Unmatched junction bases numbered 5, after V lost 0 bases and J lost 5 bases. CDR3 in DNA: TGTGCCAGCAGTGAAGCGCTAGGGACAGGGGGCGACGAGCAGTACTTC. Translating it yields CASSEALGTGGDEQYF.

The V call is TRBV5-6, the J call TRBJ1-2, with D hard to call. Per germline, CDR1 SGHDT and CDR2 YYEEEE. The CDR3 spans 15 residues. V was clipped by 3 bases and J by 6 bases, with 18 bases between them. CDR3 residues: CASSYRGRAINGYTF. The CDR3 bases are TGTGCCAGCAGCTATCGGGGTCGGGCGATAAATGGCTACACCTTC.

V gene TRBV14 combines with J gene TRBJ2-3; the D gene could be TRBD1 or TRBD2 (6 bases each). The germline gives CDR1 SGHDN, CDR2 FVKESK. V lost 0 bases to trimming and J lost 4 bases, with 8 bases between them. The CDR3 runs 14 residues. The CDR3 bases are TGTGCCAGCAGCCAAGATAGGGGGGCAGATACGCAGTATTTT. It specifies CASSQDRGADTQYF.